This T cell receptor (beta chain) appears in the sequencing data of a study of T cell repertoires in cytomegalovirus infection. Turning to the study itself: HLA-C-restricted CMV epitopes, recently identified, and well-studied HLA-B-restricted ones were used by the study. Carrying CMV and the relevant HLA type showed in public TCR beta signatures.

Per the germline V gene, CDR1 is SEHNR and CDR2 is FQNEAQ (reference sequence). This CDR3 is 13 amino acids long. MiXCR, run by TCRdb on the reads, gives a single entry per CDR3 protein. This sample has hundreds of thousands of distinct CDR3 sequences; about 30% occur once, and the top ten carry around 11%. Findings of the study overall: Adding up the frequency of public TCR beta families identified people who carried CMV plus the relevant HLA.

A remark on this clonotype: Antigen specificity is unknown. With a much larger clone just one base away, this may be a read error.

The sequence was collected from a human donor in good health (CMV status not recorded). Some clones in this sample may be carry-over from other donors' samples. The V gene is TRBV7-9, the J gene TRBJ2-1; D remains unclear. The sample consisted of cultured CD8+ T cells from PBMCs, taken from culture after CMV antigen stimulation. The CDR3 DNA is TGTGCCGGCAGCTTAGTGGGATTTAATGAGCAGTTCTTC. Protein product: CAGSLVGFNEQFF.